One T cell receptor (beta chain) is described in this entry. This sample is part of a study of cytomegalovirus exposure and HLA in healthy donors. Primers for the PCR totalled 60 Vbeta and 13 Jbeta. Profiling relied on immunoSEQ multiplex PCR, and the TCRdb table lists in-frame clones only, not all of them. Of some 160,000 clones listed, around 80% are singletons. This CDR3 has 15 residues. V was pared by 4 bases and J by 2 bases, with 8 bases of the junction left unmatched. The sequence came from a male donor in good health and CMV-seropositive. Sequences were obtained from PBMCs. The chain uses TRBV23-1 and TRBJ2-7; 7 nucleotides align to TRBD1. TRBV23-1 is an ORF, with its function uncertain. The CDR3 protein is CASSLQYRGTYEQYF. The CDR3 nucleotides read TGCGCCAGCAGTCTACAGTACAGGGGAACCTACGAGCAGTACTTC.